The following is a T cell receptor beta chain sequence with its context. This entry is derived from a study of OX40 agonist ivuxolimab in advanced cancers. About the study: Patients were dosed with the agonistic anti-OX40 (CD134) antibody ivuxolimab. Patients undergoing dose escalation presented with hepatocellular carcinoma, melanoma, renal cell or head and neck cancer. Of the participants, approximately 40% had some prior anti-PD-1, anti-PD-L1 or anti-CTLA-4 therapy, which was allowed.

Data came from immunoSEQ multiplex PCR; TCRdb stores just in-frame clones and leaves some out. Of tens of thousands of clones listed, 75% to 85% are singletons. The clonotype was recovered from an adult with an advanced solid tumor such as melanoma, head and neck, liver or kidney cancer. The sample was CD4+ or CD8+ T cells sorted from blood, taken in a trial of the OX40 agonist ivuxolimab.

The CDR3: CASSYNRGRSNQPQHF. CDR3 in DNA: TGTGCCAGCAGCTATAACAGGGGACGGAGCAATCAGCCCCAGCATTTT. This rearrangement joins TRBV13 to TRBJ1-5, with 7 nucleotides matching TRBD1. V lost 4 bases, J lost 1 base, and 7 bases stayed unmatched. From germline, CDR1 is PRHDT and CDR2 FYEKMQ (reference sequence). This CDR3 is built from 16 residues.